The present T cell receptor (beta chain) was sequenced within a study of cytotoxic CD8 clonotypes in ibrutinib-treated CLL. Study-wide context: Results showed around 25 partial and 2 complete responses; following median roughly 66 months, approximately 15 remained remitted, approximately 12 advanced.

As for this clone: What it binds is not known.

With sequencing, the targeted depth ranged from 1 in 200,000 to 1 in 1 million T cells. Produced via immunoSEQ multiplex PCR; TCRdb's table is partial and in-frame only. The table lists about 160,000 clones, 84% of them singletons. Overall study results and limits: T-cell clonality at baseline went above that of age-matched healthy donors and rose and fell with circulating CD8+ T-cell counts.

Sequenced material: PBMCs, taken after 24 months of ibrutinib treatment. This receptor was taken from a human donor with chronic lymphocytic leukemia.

The CDR3 loop is CAWSGGLGSYNEQFF. The CDR3, as DNA: TGTGCCTGGAGTGGGGGACTAGGGTCCTACAATGAGCAGTTCTTC. The chain is built from TRBV30 and TRBJ2-1, with 8 bases lining up with TRBD2. CDR3 length: 15 residues. Germline V CDR1 and CDR2: GTSNPN, SVGIG (reference sequence). Trimming removed 1 base from V and 1 base from J; junction bases left unmatched: 3.